The 28 T cell receptor beta chains given below trace back to one sample, sequenced in a study of cytomegalovirus exposure and HLA in healthy donors. This PCR relied on a set of 60 Vbeta primers and 13 Jbeta primers. Measured with immunoSEQ multiplex PCR; TCRdb has only the in-frame clones, and not every one. The listing contains 45,000 to 70,000 clones. Material: PBMCs. The receptor source for this set is a woman in her forties or fifties in good health and CMV-seropositive.

V usage is TRBV28 and J usage is TRBJ1-5; 9 bases map to TRBD1. Germline CDR1 is MDHEN and CDR2 is SYDVKM. The length of the CDR3 is 15 residues. V gave up 3 bases and J gave up 5 bases; unmatched junction bases: 5. CDR3: CASSLGQGLDQPQHF. CDR3 bases: TGTGCCAGCAGTTTGGGACAGGGCTTAGATCAGCCCCAGCATTTT.

The V gene is TRBV2, the J gene TRBJ2-5; D remains unclear. V lost 3 bases and J lost 5, with 16 bases in between. The CDR3 extends over 15 amino acids. Germline V gene sequence: CDR1 SNHLY, CDR2 FYNNEI. This CDR3 reads CASSDRAIAPETQYF. The CDR3 DNA reads as TGTGCCAGCAGTGATAGAGCGATAGCTCCGGAGACCCAGTACTTC.

This chain uses TRBV5-6 with TRBJ1-4, with 8 bases lining up with TRBD1. Losses at the gene ends were 0 bases for V and 8 bases for J; bases not matched to a gene: 6. This CDR3 is 15 amino acids long. Germline CDR1 SGHDT, CDR2 YYEEEE. The CDR3 loop reads CASSLGGTGLEKLFF. The CDR3 region has the DNA TGTGCCAGCAGCTTGGGAGGGACAGGACTCGAAAAACTGTTTTTT.

The gene calls are TRBV29-1 and TRBJ2-3; 14 positions agree with TRBD2. Losses at the gene ends were 3 bases for V and 4 bases for J; bases not matched to a gene: 9. CDR1 is SQVTM, CDR2 ANQGSEA, per germline. The CDR3 extends over 17 amino acids. In DNA, the CDR3 is TGCAGCGTTGAGTCCGGGACTAGCGGGGGAGATGCAGATACGCAGTATTTT. As protein: CSVESGTSGGDADTQYF.

V is TRBV7-2 and J is TRBJ2-1, with TRBD2 matching over 16 bases. This CDR3 is built from 16 residues. Germline values: CDR1 SGHTA, CDR2 FQGNSA. The V gene end was trimmed by 5 bases and the J gene end by 7 bases; junction bases not matched to a gene: 5. This CDR3 is CASSRGTSGGENEQFF. DNA for the CDR3: TGTGCCAGCAGCCGAGGGACTAGCGGGGGGGAGAATGAGCAGTTCTTC.

The chain couples TRBV7-2 to TRBJ1-1; no reliable D call. Germline V gene lookup returns CDR1 SGHTA and CDR2 FQGNSA. This CDR3 contains 14 residues. The V end was cut by 1 base, the J end by 6 bases, with 12 bases between. The CDR3 region is CASSLGGIRAEAFF. CDR3 DNA sequence: TGTGCCAGCAGCTTAGGAGGGATTCGGGCTGAAGCTTTCTTT.

This chain connects TRBV6-5 to TRBJ1-1, with 12 nucleotides matching TRBD1. From germline, CDR1 is MNHEY and CDR2 SVGAGI. This CDR3 region has 15 residues. V dropped 0 bases and J dropped 8; count of bases not matched to a gene: 4. The CDR3 sequence is CASSYSGTGGAEAFF. As DNA, the CDR3 is TGTGCCAGCAGTTACTCCGGGACAGGGGGCGCCGAAGCTTTCTTT.

V and J are TRBV19 and TRBJ2-5; 12 bases align to TRBD2. This CDR3 has 17 residues. The V segment lost 4 bases and the J segment 0 bases; nucleotides outside the gene matches: 6. From germline, CDR1 is LNHDA and CDR2 SQIVND (reference sequence). The CDR3 is CASSKLAGGTYQETQYF. The CDR3, as DNA: TGTGCCAGTAGTAAGCTAGCGGGGGGGACGTACCAAGAGACCCAGTACTTC.

The rearrangement links TRBV27 to TRBJ2-1, with D maybe TRBD2 (7 bases). This CDR3 is built from 14 residues. CDR1 and CDR2 (germline): MNHEY, SMNVEV (reference sequence). V was clipped by 7 bases and J by 8 bases, with 18 bases between them. CDR3 in DNA: TGTGCCAGCACCCCGAGGGGGGGGGCATATGAGCAGTTCTTC. Encoded protein: CASTPRGGAYEQFF.

The genes are TRBV4-2 and TRBJ2-7, with 9 bases that match TRBD1. J lost 7 bases, V lost 1 base, and 11 bases had no gene match. The germline V gene has CDR1 LGHNA and CDR2 YNFKEQ. CDR3 length: 16 residues. The CDR3 region is CASSQVLDRGEREQYF. Written as DNA, the CDR3 is TGTGCCAGCAGCCAAGTCCTGGACAGGGGCGAAAGGGAGCAGTACTTC.

The chain recombines TRBV4-1 with TRBJ2-7; 9 bases align to TRBD1. The CDR3 has 16 residues. With V trimmed by 2 bases and J by 3 bases, 8 bases remained unmatched. The germline gives CDR1 MGHRA, CDR2 YSYEKL. CDR3 region: CASSQPTGGLFYEQYF. CDR3 sequence (DNA): TGCGCCAGCAGCCAACCCACAGGGGGCCTTTTCTACGAGCAGTACTTC.

The gene calls are TRBV18 and TRBJ2-1, with 12 bases aligning to TRBD2. Looked up from germline, CDR1 is KGHSH and CDR2 is LQKENI. With 2 bases clipped from V and 7 bases from J, the junction kept 6 bases outside the gene matches. The CDR3 consists of 16 residues. The CDR3 sequence: CASSPETSGSRNEQFF. As DNA, the CDR3 is TGTGCCAGCTCACCAGAGACTAGCGGGAGTAGGAATGAGCAGTTCTTC.

J is TRBJ1-1 and V is TRBV4-1; 8 nucleotides align to TRBD1. The germline gives CDR1 MGHRA, CDR2 YSYEKL. This CDR3 comprises 14 residues. J gave up 1 base and V 3 bases, and 1 base lay outside the gene matches. CDR3 region: CASSHGTGNTEAFF. CDR3 sequence (DNA): TGCGCCAGCAGCCACGGGACAGGGAACACTGAAGCTTTCTTT.

This chain uses TRBV6-6 with TRBJ1-2, with TRBD1 identical over 12 bases. V gave up 6 bases and J gave up 6 bases; unmatched junction bases: 11. This CDR3 has 16 residues. CDR1 is MNHNY, CDR2 SVGAGI, per germline (reference sequence). The CDR3 nucleotides read TGTGCCAGCAGCCACGGGCGGGGGGACAGGGGGCATGGCTACACCTTC. It specifies CASSHGRGDRGHGYTF.

The J gene is TRBJ2-3, the V gene TRBV6-1, with 12 nucleotides matching TRBD2. This CDR3 region has 15 residues. Germline V gives CDR1 MNHNS, CDR2 SASEGT. The trim removed 7 bases at V and 2 bases at J, leaving 4 bases unmatched. CDR3 sequence (DNA): TGTGCCAGCAACGGACTAGCGGGGTTCACAGATACGCAGTATTTT. Translated: CASNGLAGFTDTQYF.

The chain is built from TRBV7-9 and TRBJ1-5, with a tentative D call TRBD1 (6 bases). V lost 4 bases to trimming and J lost 0 bases, with 19 bases between them. CDR3 size: 18 residues. CDR1 is SEHNR and CDR2 is FQNEAQ in the germline V gene (reference sequence). The CDR3 region has the DNA TGTGCCAGCAGCTCGGACCGGGACACCCTCTATAGCAATCAGCCCCAGCATTTT. As protein: CASSSDRDTLYSNQPQHF.

The rearrangement links TRBV18 to TRBJ1-3; the match to TRBD1 covers 10 bases. V lost 1 base and J lost 4; bases outside the gene matches: 10. This CDR3 has 18 residues. CDR1 and CDR2 (germline): KGHSH, LQKENI. The CDR3 protein is CASSPQAMGQGTGNTIYF. CDR3 nucleotides: TGTGCCAGCTCACCACAAGCGATGGGACAGGGGACCGGAAACACCATATATTTT.

The genes are TRBV30 and TRBJ2-7; D might be TRBD1 (6 bases). Germline V lookup: CDR1 GTSNPN, CDR2 SVGIG (reference sequence). The CDR3 contains 16 residues. V was shortened by 0 bases and J by 1 base, with 16 bases between the two germline ends. The CDR3 coding sequence is TGTGCCTGGAGTGTCCAGGACAGATCGAGGTCCTACGAGCAGTACTTC. It specifies CAWSVQDRSRSYEQYF.

The chain uses TRBV6-5 and TRBJ1-2; 11 bases fit TRBD1. This CDR3 has 14 residues. CDR1 is MNHEY, CDR2 SVGAGI, per germline. Unmatched junction bases numbered 8, after V lost 6 bases and J lost 8 bases. The CDR3 loop is CASSHGQGAKGYTF. The CDR3 nucleotides are TGTGCCAGCAGCCACGGACAGGGGGCGAAGGGCTACACCTTC.

This chain uses TRBV19 with TRBJ1-1, with 7 bases fitting TRBD1. V was pared by 8 bases and J by 6 bases, with 6 bases of the junction left unmatched. The CDR3 extends over 12 amino acids. Looked up from germline, CDR1 is LNHDA and CDR2 is SQIVND (reference sequence). This chain's CDR3 is CASQGGSAEAFF. CDR3 DNA: TGTGCCAGTCAGGGGGGTTCGGCTGAAGCTTTCTTT.

The chain links TRBV29-1 to TRBJ1-2; D is possibly TRBD1 (6 bases). This CDR3 spans 12 amino acids. Germline V lookup: CDR1 SQVTM, CDR2 ANQGSEA. Trimming removed 5 bases from V and 6 bases from J, with 13 bases in between. Here the CDR3 DNA reads TGCAGCGTTTTCAGGGGAGGGGATGGCTACACCTTC. Translated, it gives CSVFRGGDGYTF.

The V call is TRBV4-2, the J call TRBJ1-1, with 7 nucleotides matching TRBD1. The CDR3 sequence is 16 residues long. The germline gives CDR1 LGHNA, CDR2 YNFKEQ. With 4 bases clipped from V and 1 base from J, the junction kept 9 bases outside the gene matches. The CDR3 here is CASSPQAPGGNTEAFF. The CDR3 nucleotides are TGTGCCAGCAGCCCCCAAGCTCCAGGGGGGAACACTGAAGCTTTCTTT.

The chain carries TRBV25-1 and TRBJ2-7; a weak D match, TRBD1 (5 bases). Per germline, CDR1 MGHDK and CDR2 SYGVNS. V shed 1 base and J shed 3 bases, with 10 bases lying between them. The CDR3 covers 14 residues. Here the CDR3 DNA reads TGTGCCAGCAGTGAATGGCAGGGCGGCTACGAGCAGTACTTC. It specifies CASSEWQGGYEQYF.

V usage is TRBV18 and J usage is TRBJ2-7; TRBD1 agrees at 7 bases. Trimming took 6 bases from V and 3 from J; bases not matched to a gene: 8. The germline V gene encodes CDR1 KGHSH and CDR2 LQKENI. The CDR3 loop spans 14 amino acids. The CDR3 sequence is CASSEDRILYEQYF. Written as DNA, the CDR3 is TGTGCCAGCTCGGAGGACAGGATCCTCTACGAGCAGTACTTC.

For this clone: The junction differs from germline at one of its ends, possibly a read error. The rearrangement links TRBV30 to TRBJ2-7, with D tentatively TRBD1 (5 bases). Germline-derived CDR1 and CDR2 are GTSNPN and SVGIG (reference sequence). The CDR3 is 12 residues long. CDR3 protein: CAWSVGARGGHF. DNA for the CDR3: TGTGCCTGGAGTGTAGGGGCAAGGGGCGGTCATTTC. The full variable domain, rest sourced from reference TRBV30 and TRBJ2-7, is SQTIHQWPATLVQPVGSPLSLECTVEGTSNPNLYWYRQAAGRGLQLLFYSVGIGQISSEVPQNLSASRPQDRQFILSSKKLLLSDSGFYLCAWSVGARGGHFGPGTRLTVT.

CDR3 residues: CAWSVPGGFGQPQHF. For the CDR3, the DNA is TGTGCCTGGAGTGTACCCGGGGGTTTTGGACAGCCCCAGCATTTT. V and J are TRBV30 and TRBJ1-5, with TRBD1 as a possible D gene (5 bases). Trimming took 0 bases from V and 7 from J, leaving 16 bases between them. From germline, CDR1 is GTSNPN and CDR2 SVGIG (reference sequence). The CDR3 sequence is 15 residues long.

The chain links TRBV7-2 to TRBJ1-4; 8 bases are a match to TRBD1. Germline assignment: CDR1 SGHTA and CDR2 FQGNSA. The CDR3 totals 16 residues. J lost 2 bases, V lost 5 bases, and 7 bases had no gene match. The CDR3 region has the DNA TGTGCCAGCAGCGCCGGACAGGGCGTTACTAATGAAAAACTGTTTTTT. Translating gives CASSAGQGVTNEKLFF.

This chain uses TRBV10-2 with TRBJ2-1; D call uncertain. The V gene lost 2 bases and the J gene lost 3 bases, with 17 bases spanning the gap. The CDR3 totals 17 residues. CDR1 and CDR2 from the germline V gene are WSHSY and SAAADI. CDR3 sequence (DNA): TGCGCCAGCAGTGAGAGCAGGCAAATCACCAACTACAATGAGCAGTTCTTC. As protein: CASSESRQITNYNEQFF.